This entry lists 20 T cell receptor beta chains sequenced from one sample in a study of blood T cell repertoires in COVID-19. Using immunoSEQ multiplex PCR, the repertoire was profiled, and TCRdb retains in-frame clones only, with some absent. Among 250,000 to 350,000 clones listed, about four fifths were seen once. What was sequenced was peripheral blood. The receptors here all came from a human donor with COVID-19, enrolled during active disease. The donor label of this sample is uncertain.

The CDR3 reads CASSIDLVAVSNQPQHF. The DNA for the CDR3 is TGTGCCAGTAGTATAGATCTGGTCGCGGTTAGCAATCAGCCCCAGCATTTT. The rearrangement uses TRBV19 and TRBJ1-5; D remains ambiguous. V dropped 0 bases and J dropped 0 bases, with 12 bases sitting between them. The CDR3 is 17 amino acids. Germline values: CDR1 LNHDA, CDR2 SQIVND (reference sequence).

CDR3 amino acids: CASSFLQGGGNEQFF. The CDR3 DNA reads TGCGCCAGCAGCTTTCTTCAGGGAGGGGGAAATGAGCAGTTCTTC. This chain joins TRBV5-1 and TRBJ2-1, with D perhaps TRBD2 (7 bases). The CDR3 is 15 amino acids. The ends were cut back, 2 bases at V and 7 bases at J, with 16 bases in the middle. Germline values: CDR1 SGHRS, CDR2 YFSETQ.

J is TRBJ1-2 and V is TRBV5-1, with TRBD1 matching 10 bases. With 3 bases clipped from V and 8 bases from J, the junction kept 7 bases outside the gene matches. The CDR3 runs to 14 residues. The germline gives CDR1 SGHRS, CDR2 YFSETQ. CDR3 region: CASSWEGQGSGYTF. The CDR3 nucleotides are TGCGCCAGCAGCTGGGAGGGACAGGGGAGCGGCTACACCTTC.

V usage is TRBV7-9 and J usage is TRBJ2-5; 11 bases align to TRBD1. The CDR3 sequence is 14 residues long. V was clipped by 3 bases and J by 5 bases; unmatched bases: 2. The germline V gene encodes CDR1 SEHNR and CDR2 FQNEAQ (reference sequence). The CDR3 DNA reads TGTGCCAGCAGCTTCGGGACAGGGGGGGAGACCCAGTACTTC. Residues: CASSFGTGGETQYF.

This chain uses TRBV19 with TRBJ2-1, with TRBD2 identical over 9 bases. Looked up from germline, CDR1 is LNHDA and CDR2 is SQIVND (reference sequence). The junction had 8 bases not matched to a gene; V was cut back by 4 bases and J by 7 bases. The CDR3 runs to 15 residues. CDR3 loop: CASSRDSGSLNEQFF. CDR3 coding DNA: TGTGCCAGTAGTAGGGATAGCGGGAGTCTAAATGAGCAGTTCTTC.

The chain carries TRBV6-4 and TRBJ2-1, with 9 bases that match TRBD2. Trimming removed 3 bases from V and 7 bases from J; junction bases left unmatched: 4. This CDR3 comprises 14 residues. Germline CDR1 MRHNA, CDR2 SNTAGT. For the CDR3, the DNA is TGTGCCAGCAGTGAGCGGGAGGGAGGGAATGAGCAGTTCTTC. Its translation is CASSEREGGNEQFF.

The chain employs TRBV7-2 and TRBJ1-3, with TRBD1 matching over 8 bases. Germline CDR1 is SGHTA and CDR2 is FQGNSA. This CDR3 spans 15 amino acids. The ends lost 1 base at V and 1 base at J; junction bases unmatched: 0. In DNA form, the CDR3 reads TGTGCCAGCAGCTTAGACAGGGGGTCTGGAAACACCATATATTTT. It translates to CASSLDRGSGNTIYF. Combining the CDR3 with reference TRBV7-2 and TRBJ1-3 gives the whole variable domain GAGVSQSPSNKVTEKGKDVELRCDPISGHTALYWYRQSLGQGLEFLIYFQGNSAPDKSGLPSDRFSAERTGGSVSTLTIQRTQQEDSAVYLCASSLDRGSGNTIYFGEGSWLTVV.

The CDR3 bases are TGTGCCAGCAGCAATACGCACAGGGTCGACACCATATATTTT. As protein: CASSNTHRVDTIYF. The chain has TRBV6-2 or TRBV6-3 and TRBJ1-3, with TRBD1 as a possible D gene (6 bases). CDR3 length: 14 residues. Per the germline V gene, CDR1 is MNHEY and CDR2 is SVGEGT. The V and J ends lost 6 bases and 8 bases respectively, with 17 bases between them.

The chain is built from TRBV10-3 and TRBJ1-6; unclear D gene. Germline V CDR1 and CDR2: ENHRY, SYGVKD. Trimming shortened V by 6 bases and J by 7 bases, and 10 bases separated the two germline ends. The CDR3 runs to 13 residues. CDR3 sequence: CAIRGSLNSPLHF. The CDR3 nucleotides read TGTGCCATCAGGGGGAGTTTGAATTCACCCCTCCACTTT.

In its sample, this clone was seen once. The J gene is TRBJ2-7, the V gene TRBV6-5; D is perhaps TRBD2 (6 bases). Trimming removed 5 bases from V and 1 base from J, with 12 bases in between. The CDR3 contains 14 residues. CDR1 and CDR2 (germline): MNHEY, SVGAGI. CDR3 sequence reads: CASSTTGTSYEQYF. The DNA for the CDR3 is TGTGCCAGCAGTACAACCGGGACTTCCTACGAGCAGTACTTC.

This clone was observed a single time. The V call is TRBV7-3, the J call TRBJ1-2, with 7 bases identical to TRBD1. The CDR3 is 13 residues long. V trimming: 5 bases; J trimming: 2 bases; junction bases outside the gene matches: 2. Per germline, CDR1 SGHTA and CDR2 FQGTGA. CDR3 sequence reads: CASSPQGNYGYTF. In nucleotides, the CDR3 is TGTGCCAGCAGCCCACAGGGGAACTATGGCTACACCTTC.

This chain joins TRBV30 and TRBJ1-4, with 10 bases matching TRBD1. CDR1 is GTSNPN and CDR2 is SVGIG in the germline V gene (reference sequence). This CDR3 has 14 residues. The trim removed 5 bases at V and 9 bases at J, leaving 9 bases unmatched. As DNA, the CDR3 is TGTGCCTGGGACCCCGGGACAGGGGACCAAAAACTGTTTTTT. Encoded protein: CAWDPGTGDQKLFF.

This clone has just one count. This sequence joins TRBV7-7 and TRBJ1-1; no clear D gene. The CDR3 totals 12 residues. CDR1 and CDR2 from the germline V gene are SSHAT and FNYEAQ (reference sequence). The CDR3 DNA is TGTGCTGTGGAGGGCCCGGAGACTGAAGCTTTCTTT. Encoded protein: CAVEGPETEAFF.

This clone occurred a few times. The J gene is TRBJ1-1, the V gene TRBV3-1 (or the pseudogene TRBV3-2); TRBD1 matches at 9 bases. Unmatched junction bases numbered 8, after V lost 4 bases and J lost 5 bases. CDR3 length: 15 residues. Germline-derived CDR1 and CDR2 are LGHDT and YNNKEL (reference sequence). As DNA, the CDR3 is TGTGCCAGCAGCCCCCTACAGGGGGCGAGGACTGAAGCTTTCTTT. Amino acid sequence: CASSPLQGARTEAFF.

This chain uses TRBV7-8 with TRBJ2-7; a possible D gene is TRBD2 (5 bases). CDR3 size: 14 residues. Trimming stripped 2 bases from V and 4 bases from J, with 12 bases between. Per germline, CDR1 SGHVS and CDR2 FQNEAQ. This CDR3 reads CASSLTVGGYEQYF. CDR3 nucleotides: TGTGCCAGCAGCTTAACCGTCGGCGGGTACGAGCAGTACTTC.

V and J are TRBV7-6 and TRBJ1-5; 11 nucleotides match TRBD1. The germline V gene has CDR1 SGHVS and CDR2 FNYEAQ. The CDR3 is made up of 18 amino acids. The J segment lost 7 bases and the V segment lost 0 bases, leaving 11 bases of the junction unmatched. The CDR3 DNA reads TGTGCCAGCAGCTTAGCCCCACCGGGACAGGGGGTAGGGCAGCCCCAGCATTTT. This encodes CASSLAPPGQGVGQPQHF.

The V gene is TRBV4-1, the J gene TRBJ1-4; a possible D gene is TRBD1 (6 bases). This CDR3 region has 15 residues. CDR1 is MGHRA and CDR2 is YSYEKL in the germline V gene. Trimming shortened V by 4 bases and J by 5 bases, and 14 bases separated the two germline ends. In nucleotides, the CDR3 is TGCGCCAGCAGCCTTGCAGGGGTTTCCAATGAAAAACTGTTTTTT. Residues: CASSLAGVSNEKLFF.

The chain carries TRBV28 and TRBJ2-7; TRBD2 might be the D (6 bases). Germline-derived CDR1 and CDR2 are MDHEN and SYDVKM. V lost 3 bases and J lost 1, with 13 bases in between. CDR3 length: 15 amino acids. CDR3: CASSFHGTESYEQYF. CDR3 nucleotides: TGTGCCAGCAGTTTCCACGGGACTGAGTCCTACGAGCAGTACTTC.

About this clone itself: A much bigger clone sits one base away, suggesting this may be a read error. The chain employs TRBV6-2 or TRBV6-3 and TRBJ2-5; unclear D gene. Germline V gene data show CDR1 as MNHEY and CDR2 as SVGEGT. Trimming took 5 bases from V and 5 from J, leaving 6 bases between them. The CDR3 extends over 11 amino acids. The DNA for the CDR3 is TGTGCCAGCAGTCTCGGGGAGACCCAGTACTTC. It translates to CASSLGETQYF.

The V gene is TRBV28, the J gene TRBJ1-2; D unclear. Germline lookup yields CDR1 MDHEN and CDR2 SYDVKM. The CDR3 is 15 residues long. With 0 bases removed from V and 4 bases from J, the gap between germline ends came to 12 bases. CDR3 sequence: CASSLWGKPPYGYTF. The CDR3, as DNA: TGTGCCAGCAGTTTATGGGGCAAGCCCCCCTATGGCTACACCTTC.